Described below is a single T cell receptor (beta chain) sequence and its context. As yet, its antigen is unknown. The sample originates from a study of blood T cells in healthy people across ages. Overall study findings and caveats: It was held that diversity estimates obtained from one million T cells represented underestimates.

The second PCR ran about 6 to 12 cycles with a sample-barcoded 5' primer and J-beta primers. A template-switch adaptor containing 12 random nucleotides labeled each cDNA molecule. Individual samples furnished no less than 2.5 million CDR3-containing paired-end reads apiece. TCRdb re-derived calls from the 5' RACE reads in MiXCR, one entry per CDR3 protein. The profile shows about 1,000,000 distinct CDR3 sequences, 35% to 50% of them singletons. Each sample used at least 6 million PBMCs. The sequence derives from a woman aged 60-75 years in good health. The sample was blood.

CDR3 sequence (DNA): TGTGCCACCAGTGTACAAGAGACCCAGTACTTC. It translates to CATSVQETQYF. The chain links TRBV24-1 to TRBJ2-4; the D is unclear. The J call is in doubt because the DNA end fits TRBJ2-5 better. The CDR3 has 11 amino acids. CDR1 and CDR2 (germline): KGHDR, SFDVKD.